This TCR beta chain was captured in a study of T cells in Graves' hyperthyroidism and ophthalmopathy. Notes on the study in general: Stable hyperthyroidism was separated from ophthalmopathy by a model based on 13 V-J features.

Uncontrolled infection, other autoimmune disease, pregnancy or lactation barred patients from enrollment. In making diagnoses, clinical symptoms, serum thyroxine and TRAb, thyroid ultrasound and orbital computed tomography were all used. The CDR3 is 14 amino acids. The trim removed 1 base at V and 5 bases at J, leaving 5 bases unmatched. Looked up from germline, CDR1 is DFQATT and CDR2 is SNEGSKA (reference sequence). Notes on this clonotype: Its specificity is not known.

RNA transcripts were the template for amplifying TCR beta CDR3 regions. An initial round of RT-PCR targeting the TCR CDR3 relied on the HTBI primer set. A single record per CDR3 protein comes from TCRdb applying MiXCR to the multiplex PCR reads. The sample contains around 300,000 distinct CDR3 sequences, roughly 13% of which appear only once. J is TRBJ2-7 and V is TRBV20-1; TRBD1 matches 10 bases. Sample: blood. This TCR was sampled from a woman between 40 and 50 years old with Graves' hyperthyroidism. CDR3 nucleotide sequence: TGCAGTGCTAGAGGGGGGGACAGGGGACACGAGCAGTACTTC. Translated, it gives CSARGGDRGHEQYF.